This T cell receptor (beta chain) was recovered during a study of a mutant IDH1 vaccine in newly diagnosed glioma. Across the study: Patients' prior therapy spanned radiotherapy, temozolomide, or both; most underwent both.

Produced via immunoSEQ multiplex PCR; TCRdb's table is partial and in-frame only. The profile shows roughly 34,000 clones, around nine tenths of them singletons. This sample's time point: week 47, end of study. Vaccination used 300 ug of mutant IDH1 20-mer peptide per dose, with topical imiquimod. Eight vaccine doses were administered to patients at weeks 1, 3, 5, 7, 11, 15, 19 and 23. Concerning this clone itself: Its antigen is not identified.

General study findings and limits: A vaccine-induced immune response developed in roughly 93% of the patients.

Germline V CDR1 and CDR2: SGHRS, YFSETQ. The CDR3 consists of 15 residues. V lost 3 bases, J lost 1 base, and 3 bases stayed unmatched. The sequence derives from a woman between 35 and 50 years old with glioma. The sequencing used PBMCs, collected from a glioma patient whose treatment included an IDH1 peptide vaccine. V and J are TRBV5-1 and TRBJ2-2; the match to TRBD2 covers 7 bases. The CDR3 bases are TGCGCCAGCAGCTCAGCGGGGAAGAACACCGGGGAGCTGTTTTTT. It is translated as CASSSAGKNTGELFF.